These 28 T cell receptor beta chains were sequenced from one sample in a study of beta chain features in type 1 diabetes. Sequencing targeted expressed TCRB transcripts, as all isolated RNA had been reverse transcribed. Clones were sequenced by immunoSEQ multiplex PCR, and TCRdb holds only the in-frame ones, with some missing. The table has 350,000 or so clones, roughly 21% seen once. The material sequenced was naive CD4+ T cells from blood. The receptors shown here come from a woman in her late teens or twenties in good health.

This clone has only a few counts. The CDR3 is CASSPNLNEQFF. The DNA of the CDR3 is TGTGCCAGCAGCCCGAACTTAAATGAGCAGTTCTTC. This chain joins TRBV11-1 and TRBJ2-1; no reliable D call. Germline V CDR1 and CDR2: SGHAT, FQDESV (reference sequence). The CDR3 consists of 12 residues. V was shortened by 5 bases and J by 7 bases, with 9 bases between the two germline ends. The full variable domain, completed using reference TRBV11-1 and TRBJ2-1, is EAEVAQSPRYKITEKSQAVAFWCDPISGHATLYWYRQILGQGPELLVQFQDESVVDDSQLPKDRFSAERLKGVDSTLKIQPAELGDSAMYLCASSPNLNEQFFGPGTRLTVL.

This clone was picked up a small number of times. Different DNA sequences within this sample yield the same CDR3. The chain joins TRBV30 to TRBJ1-6, with unresolved D. V lost 0 bases and J 13 bases, leaving 13 bases between the germline ends. The germline CDR1 and CDR2 sequences are GTSNPN and SVGIG (reference sequence). CDR3 size: 13 residues. The CDR3 DNA reads as TGTGCCTGGAGTGTAGCAGGAGGGAATCCCCTCCACTTT. Translating gives CAWSVAGGNPLHF.

The chain recombines TRBV28 with TRBJ1-5; 10 positions match TRBD1. The germline CDR1 and CDR2 sequences are MDHEN and SYDVKM. The CDR3 has 16 amino acids. The junction had 6 bases not matched to a gene; V was cut back by 1 base and J by 6 bases. CDR3 in DNA: TGTGCCAGCAGTTTATTAGGGGGACAGGGGAGTCAGCCCCAGCATTTT. The encoded protein is CASSLLGGQGSQPQHF. The full variable domain, completed using reference TRBV28 and TRBJ1-5, is DVKVTQSSRYLVKRTGEKVFLECVQDMDHENMFWYRQDPGLGLRLIYFSYDVKMKEKGDIPEGYSVSREKKERFSLILESASTNQTSMYLCASSLLGGQGSQPQHFGDGTRLSIL.

This clone has more than one count but fewer than ten. This chain uses TRBV7-6 with TRBJ2-5; 7 nucleotides agree with TRBD2. Germline CDR1 reads SGHVS; CDR2 reads FNYEAQ. The CDR3 loop spans 13 amino acids. V shed 5 bases, J shed 4 bases, and the junction held 4 bases outside the gene matches. The chain's CDR3 is CASSRIAGETQYF. CDR3 nucleotides: TGTGCCAGCAGCCGGATAGCGGGAGAGACCCAGTACTTC.

A few counts support this clone. V gene TRBV10-3 combines with J gene TRBJ2-7; the match to TRBD2 covers 8 bases. V shed 2 bases and J 3 bases; nucleotides not matched to a gene: 6. CDR1 is ENHRY, CDR2 SYGVKD, per germline. This CDR3 contains 15 residues. The CDR3 DNA follows: TGTGCCATCAGTGAGCTCCAAGCGGGAGACTACGAGCAGTACTTC. It encodes CAISELQAGDYEQYF.

The chain combines TRBV29-1 with TRBJ1-1, with 8 bases fitting TRBD1. With 6 bases clipped from V and 4 bases from J, the junction kept 7 bases outside the gene matches. This CDR3 comprises 13 residues. The germline V gene has CDR1 SQVTM and CDR2 ANQGSEA. CDR3 protein: CSVDRGSSTEAFF. Written as DNA, the CDR3 is TGCAGCGTCGACAGGGGTTCAAGCACTGAAGCTTTCTTT.

This clone was counted a few times. The V gene is TRBV14, the J gene TRBJ1-1; D might be TRBD1 (5 bases). Germline V gives CDR1 SGHDN, CDR2 FVKESK. The CDR3 sequence is 13 residues long. Trimming took 0 bases from V and 5 from J, leaving 7 bases between them. The CDR3 reads CASSQEQGTEAFF. CDR3 nucleotides: TGTGCCAGCAGCCAAGAGCAGGGTACTGAAGCTTTCTTT.

V and J are TRBV18 and TRBJ1-4; 8 nucleotides line up with TRBD1. J gave up 7 bases and V 4 bases, and 11 bases lay outside the gene matches. The CDR3 is 16 amino acids. Per germline, CDR1 KGHSH and CDR2 LQKENI. As DNA, the CDR3 is TGTGCCAGCTCACAAAACCCCCCAGGGGGCCTTGAAAAACTGTTTTTT. Amino acids: CASSQNPPGGLEKLFF.

The chain has TRBV10-3 and TRBJ2-1, with a possible D match to TRBD2 (6 bases). The germline V and J ends were trimmed by 7 bases and 6 bases, with 10 bases remaining between them. The CDR3 is 12 amino acids. In germline, CDR1 is ENHRY, CDR2 SYGVKD. CDR3: CAITRGGNEQFF. The CDR3 coding sequence is TGTGCCATCACGAGGGGAGGCAATGAGCAGTTCTTC.

The chain carries TRBV27 and TRBJ2-5; possible D gene TRBD1, 5 bases. The length of the CDR3 is 14 residues. V shed 1 base and J shed 2 bases, with 8 bases lying between them. Germline assignment: CDR1 MNHEY and CDR2 SMNVEV (reference sequence). The chain's CDR3 is CASSLLPGQETQYF. CDR3 bases: TGTGCCAGCAGTTTATTGCCAGGGCAAGAGACCCAGTACTTC.

This clone was counted only a few times. CDR3 in amino acids: CASSPGLAGGPGELFF. As DNA, the CDR3 is TGTGCCAGCAGCCCAGGACTAGCGGGGGGTCCCGGGGAGCTGTTTTTT. The genes are TRBV11-1 and TRBJ2-2, with 14 bases fitting TRBD2. CDR3 length: 16 amino acids. Germline V CDR1 and CDR2: SGHAT, FQDESV (reference sequence). After removal of 5 bases from V and 6 bases from J, the junction contained 5 bases not matched to a gene.

The rearrangement joins TRBV6-5 to TRBJ2-5, with TRBD2 as a possible D gene (5 bases). V was cut by 5 bases and J by 7 bases, with 14 bases left in between. The CDR3 consists of 13 residues. Per germline, CDR1 MNHEY and CDR2 SVGAGI. CDR3 residues: CASSQAREGTQYF. DNA of the CDR3: TGTGCCAGCAGTCAGGCCCGTGAGGGGACCCAGTACTTC.

This clone was found a few times. This rearrangement joins TRBV15 to TRBJ2-1, with TRBD1 as a possible D gene (6 bases). The CDR3 contains 12 residues. The V and J ends lost 5 bases and 8 bases respectively, with 10 bases between them. The germline V gene has CDR1 LNHNV and CDR2 YYDKDF (reference sequence). As DNA, the CDR3 is TGTGCCACCAGCTTACAGGGCTATGAGCAGTTCTTC. Protein sequence: CATSLQGYEQFF. The full variable domain, rest sourced from reference TRBV15 and TRBJ2-1, is DAMVIQNPRYQVTQFGKPVTLSCSQTLNHNVMYWYQQKSSQAPKLLFHYYDKDFNNEADTPDNFQSRRPNTSFCFLDIRSPGLGDTAMYLCATSLQGYEQFFGPGTRLTVL.

J is TRBJ2-1 and V is TRBV6-1; tentative D call: TRBD2 (5 bases). The CDR3 totals 15 residues. V was trimmed by 2 bases and J by 0 bases, leaving 8 bases between them. CDR1 is MNHNS and CDR2 is SASEGT in the germline V gene. CDR3 bases: TGTGCCAGCAGTGAAACGGGGAACTCCTACAATGAGCAGTTCTTC. Its protein is CASSETGNSYNEQFF.

The chain joins TRBV10-3 to TRBJ2-3; D gene unclear. Germline V gives CDR1 ENHRY, CDR2 SYGVKD. The CDR3 consists of 13 residues. Trimming removed 2 bases at V and 1 base at J, with 4 bases between. The CDR3 sequence is CAISEAGTDTQYF. The CDR3 nucleotides are TGTGCCATCAGTGAGGCGGGCACAGATACGCAGTATTTT.

Here the CDR3 reads CASSLTSFNEQFF. The CDR3 bases are TGTGCCAGTAGTCTCACTAGTTTCAATGAGCAGTTCTTC. The chain recombines TRBV19 with TRBJ2-1; D may be TRBD2 (5 bases). V was trimmed by 5 bases and J by 6 bases, leaving 11 bases between them. The CDR3 is 13 residues long. CDR1 and CDR2 (germline): LNHDA, SQIVND (reference sequence).

The genes are TRBV27 and TRBJ2-7; no definite D call. The germline V and J ends were trimmed by 7 bases and 2 bases, with 12 bases remaining between them. Per the germline V gene, CDR1 is MNHEY and CDR2 is SMNVEV (reference sequence). The CDR3 runs to 13 residues. CDR3 residues: CASTNYGTYEQYF. CDR3 DNA sequence: TGTGCCAGCACTAATTATGGTACCTACGAGCAGTACTTC.

The chain uses TRBV14 and TRBJ2-7, with 7 bases fitting TRBD1. V trimming: 0 bases; J trimming: 2 bases; junction bases outside the gene matches: 1. The germline V gene encodes CDR1 SGHDN and CDR2 FVKESK. The CDR3 is made up of 14 amino acids. The CDR3 spells CASSQETGPYEQYF. The DNA of the CDR3 is TGTGCCAGCAGCCAAGAGACAGGGCCCTACGAGCAGTACTTC. Variable domain in full (rest from reference TRBV14 and TRBJ2-7): EAGVTQFPSHSVIEKGQTVTLRCDPISGHDNLYWYRRVMGKEIKFLLHFVKESKQDESGMPNNRFLAERTGGTYSTLKVQPAELEDSGVYFCASSQETGPYEQYFGPGTRLTVT.

This clone was seen a few times. The rearrangement links TRBV29-1 to TRBJ1-1; perhaps TRBD1 as D (6 bases). The CDR3 extends over 13 amino acids. CDR1 SQVTM and CDR2 ANQGSEA come from the germline V gene. In nucleotides, the CDR3 is TGCACCACCGTGGGGGGGGCGAACACTGAAGCTTTCTTT. This codes for CTTVGGANTEAFF.

The rearrangement joins TRBV7-8 to TRBJ1-3; no clear D. Germline CDR1 and CDR2: SGHVS and FQNEAQ. This CDR3 has 16 amino acids. V lost 5 bases and J lost 0, with 14 bases in between. Written as DNA, the CDR3 is TGTGCCAGCAGCCGCGGCCGCCTCATCTCTGGAAACACCATATATTTT. Translation gives CASSRGRLISGNTIYF.

The chain joins TRBV6-6 to TRBJ2-3, with 9 bases that match TRBD1. Germline CDR1 reads MNHNY; CDR2 reads SVGAGI (reference sequence). The CDR3 covers 15 residues. Trimming removed 2 bases from V and 4 bases from J; junction bases left unmatched: 4. The CDR3 here is CASSYGDRVADTQYF. DNA of the CDR3: TGTGCCAGCAGTTACGGGGACAGGGTGGCAGATACGCAGTATTTT.

This clone was found a few times. The chain combines TRBV5-4 with TRBJ2-5, with a tentative D call TRBD2 (6 bases). There are 16 residues in the CDR3. CDR1 is SGHNT, CDR2 YYREEE, per germline (reference sequence). Trimming took off 0 bases at V and 2 bases at J, with 14 bases between the two ends. CDR3 DNA: TGTGCCAGCAGCTTGGCATTGGCGGCGGGGCAAGAGACCCAGTACTTC. Its translation: CASSLALAAGQETQYF. Variable domain in full (rest from reference TRBV5-4 and TRBJ2-5): ETGVTQSPTHLIKTRGQQVTLRCSSQSGHNTVSWYQQALGQGPQFIFQYYREEENGRGNFPPRFSGLQFPNYSSELNVNALELDDSALYLCASSLALAAGQETQYFGPGTRLLVL.

A word on this clone: This specimen includes other DNA sequences encoding the same CDR3. The chain carries TRBV9 and TRBJ2-3; TRBD2 is a possible D gene (6 bases). CDR1 is SGDLS, CDR2 YYNGEE, per germline. This CDR3 has 15 residues. Trimming took 0 bases from V and 3 from J, leaving 11 bases between them. The CDR3 DNA sequence: TGTGCCAGCAGCGTAGATCCGGGGGTGACAGATACGCAGTATTTT. Protein: CASSVDPGVTDTQYF.

The CDR3 bases are TGTGCCAGCAGCGGGGATAGCACAGATACGCAGTATTTT. Translation gives CASSGDSTDTQYF. V and J are TRBV6-5 and TRBJ2-3, with D possibly matching TRBD2 (5 bases). Germline V gives CDR1 MNHEY, CDR2 SVGAGI. The CDR3 sequence is 13 residues long. Between the trimmed V and J ends, which lost 6 bases and 0 bases, there was a span of 7 bases.

The chain employs TRBV5-1 and TRBJ2-2, with D maybe TRBD1 (6 bases). The CDR3 contains 14 residues. Per germline, CDR1 SGHRS and CDR2 YFSETQ. Trimming stripped 3 bases from V and 7 bases from J, with 13 bases between. The CDR3 sequence: CASSSQGRIGELFF. DNA of the CDR3: TGCGCCAGCAGCTCACAGGGTCGGATCGGGGAGCTGTTTTTT.

The V and J genes are TRBV9 and TRBJ1-2; D is ambiguous. CDR1 is SGDLS, CDR2 YYNGEE, per germline. The CDR3 is 15 amino acids. V was clipped by 7 bases and J by 2 bases, with 18 bases between them. The CDR3: CASSPDWTANYGYTF. The CDR3 bases are TGTGCCAGCTCCCCGGACTGGACGGCAAACTATGGCTACACCTTC.

This clone was seen a few times. This chain uses TRBV7-2 with TRBJ1-4; 7 nucleotides align to TRBD1. In germline, CDR1 is SGHTA, CDR2 FQGNSA. There are 14 residues in the CDR3. The trim removed 1 base at V and 8 bases at J, leaving 4 bases unmatched. CDR3 sequence reads: CASSLVGGREKLFF. The CDR3 bases are TGTGCCAGCAGCTTAGTAGGGGGCCGGGAAAAACTGTTTTTT.

This clone was counted between two and nine times. The chain has TRBV30 and TRBJ1-1, with D uncertain. CDR1 is GTSNPN and CDR2 is SVGIG in the germline V gene (reference sequence). The CDR3 is 14 residues long. Trimming took off 0 bases at V and 2 bases at J, with 10 bases between the two ends. This CDR3 reads CAWSVSSGNTEAFF. Written as DNA, the CDR3 is TGTGCCTGGAGTGTATCCAGTGGTAACACTGAAGCTTTCTTT.